The TCR beta chain under discussion was sequenced for a study of T cell changes during pregnancy in multiple sclerosis. This clone was seen a handful of times. V lost 2 bases to trimming and J lost 4 bases, with 8 bases between them. CDR1 is MNHNS and CDR2 is SASEGT in the germline V gene. This CDR3 is 13 amino acids long. Clones were sequenced by immunoSEQ multiplex PCR, and TCRdb holds only the in-frame ones, with some missing. The table shows more than 65,000 clones, with about 90% occurring only once. The source material was peripheral blood, sampled after pregnancy. The chain uses TRBV6-1 and TRBJ1-1; D ambiguous. The TCR sequence derives from a female donor in good health, enrolled as a control in a pregnancy study. CDR3: CASSEQVPTEAFF. CDR3 sequence (DNA): TGTGCCAGCAGTGAACAGGTACCCACTGAAGCTTTCTTT.